What follows are 2 T cell receptor beta chains derived from one specimen sequenced in a study of cytomegalovirus exposure and HLA in healthy donors. The PCR made use of 60 Vbeta and 13 Jbeta primers. Generated by immunoSEQ multiplex PCR, the TCRdb table keeps only in-frame clones and is missing some. Here the sample spans about 120,000 clones, approximately 81% being singletons. The specimen was PBMCs. These receptors originate from a woman between 18 and 29 years old in good health and CMV-seropositive.

This chain's CDR3 is CASSDVFYEQYF. The CDR3 DNA is TGTGCCAGCAGTGATGTCTTTTACGAGCAGTACTTC. This chain uses TRBV6-1 with TRBJ2-7, with unresolved D. The CDR3 is made up of 12 amino acids. Germline assignment: CDR1 MNHNS and CDR2 SASEGT. V was pared by 3 bases and J by 4 bases, with 7 bases between.

V is TRBV7-3 and J is TRBJ2-7; TRBD1 is a possible D gene (5 bases). The V end was cut by 0 bases, the J end by 5 bases, with 8 bases between. Per the germline V gene, CDR1 is SGHTA and CDR2 is FQGTGA. CDR3 size: 13 residues. The CDR3 region is CASSLTWGNEQYF. DNA for the CDR3: TGTGCCAGCAGCTTAACCTGGGGCAACGAGCAGTACTTC.